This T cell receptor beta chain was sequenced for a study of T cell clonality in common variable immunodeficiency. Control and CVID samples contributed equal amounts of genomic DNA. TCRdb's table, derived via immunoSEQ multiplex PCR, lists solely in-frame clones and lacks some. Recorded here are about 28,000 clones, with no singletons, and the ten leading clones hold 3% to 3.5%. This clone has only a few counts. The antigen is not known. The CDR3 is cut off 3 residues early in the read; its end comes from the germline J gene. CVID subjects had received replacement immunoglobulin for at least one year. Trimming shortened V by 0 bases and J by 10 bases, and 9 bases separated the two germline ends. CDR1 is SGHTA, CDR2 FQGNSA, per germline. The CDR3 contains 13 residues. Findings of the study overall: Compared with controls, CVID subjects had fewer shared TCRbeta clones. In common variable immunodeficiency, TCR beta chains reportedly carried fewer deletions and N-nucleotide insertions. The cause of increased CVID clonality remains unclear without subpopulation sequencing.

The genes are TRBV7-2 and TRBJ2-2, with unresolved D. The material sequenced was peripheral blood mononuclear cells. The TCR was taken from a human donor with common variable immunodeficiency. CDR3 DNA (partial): TGTGCCAGCAGCTTAGCCCCCCAGGTGGAG. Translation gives CASSLAPQVE. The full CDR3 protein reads CASSLAPQVELFF.